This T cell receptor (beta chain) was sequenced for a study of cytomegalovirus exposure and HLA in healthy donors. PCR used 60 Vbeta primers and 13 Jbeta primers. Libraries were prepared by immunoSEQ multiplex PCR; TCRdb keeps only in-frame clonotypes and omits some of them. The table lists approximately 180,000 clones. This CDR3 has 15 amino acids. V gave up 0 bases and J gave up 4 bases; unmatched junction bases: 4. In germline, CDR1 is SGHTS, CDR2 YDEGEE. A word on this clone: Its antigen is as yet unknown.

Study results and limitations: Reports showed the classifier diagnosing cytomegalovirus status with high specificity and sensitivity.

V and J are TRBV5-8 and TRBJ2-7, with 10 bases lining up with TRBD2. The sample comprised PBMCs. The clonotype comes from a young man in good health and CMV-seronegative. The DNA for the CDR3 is TGTGCCAGCAGCTTGGCTAGCGGGAGTCGGTACGAGCAGTACTTC. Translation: CASSLASGSRYEQYF.